Listed here are 29 T cell receptor beta chains from one sample, sequenced in a study of Ad26.COV2.S vaccination and SARS-CoV-2 variants. The table came from immunoSEQ multiplex PCR; TCRdb's copy has only in-frame clones and leaves some out. The data contain about half a million clones, 70% to 90% of them singletons. The treatment: roughly 19 received Ad26.COV2.S at low or high dose, single or two shots; 5 received placebo; per-sample allocation not given. Collection of the samples took place on day 63 after the first injection of vaccine or placebo. Here the sequenced sample was peripheral blood, taken in a trial of Ad26.COV2.S vaccine versus placebo. The receptors shown here come from a person between 18 and 65 years old who received the Ad26.COV2.S COVID-19 vaccine or a placebo.

The chain combines TRBV30 with TRBJ2-2; no clear D gene. This CDR3 has 16 residues. V lost 2 bases, J lost 0 bases, and 13 bases lay in between. Germline CDR1 reads GTSNPN; CDR2 reads SVGIG (reference sequence). CDR3 nucleotide sequence: TGTGCCTGGAGTCGGAATAGACGCGCGAACACCGGGGAGCTGTTTTTT. It specifies CAWSRNRRANTGELFF.

This clone occurred once. The genes are TRBV5-1 and TRBJ2-1; D gene ambiguous. The V and J ends lost 0 bases and 10 bases respectively, with 8 bases between them. Germline V gives CDR1 SGHRS, CDR2 YFSETQ. The CDR3 contains 12 residues. Here the CDR3 reads CASSLDGREQFF. The DNA of the CDR3 is TGCGCCAGCAGCTTGGATGGGCGGGAGCAGTTCTTC.

This chain joins TRBV19 and TRBJ1-1; tentatively, D is TRBD1 (6 bases). CDR1 LNHDA and CDR2 SQIVND come from the germline V gene (reference sequence). Trimming took off 3 bases at V and 7 bases at J, with 12 bases between the two ends. The CDR3 is 13 amino acids. The CDR3 loop is CASSIDGTLEAFF. The DNA for the CDR3 is TGTGCCAGTAGTATTGATGGGACACTTGAAGCTTTCTTT.

The chain joins TRBV6-2 or TRBV6-3 to TRBJ1-5; D might be TRBD1 (5 bases). The germline V gene has CDR1 MNHEY and CDR2 SVGEGT. There are 16 residues in the CDR3. Trimming removed 0 bases at V and 2 bases at J, with 11 bases between. Here the CDR3 DNA reads TGTGCCAGCAGTTACTCCGGAGGCAGGGGCAATCAGCCCCAGCATTTT. Its translation is CASSYSGGRGNQPQHF.

The chain is built from TRBV27 and TRBJ2-5, with 10 bases lining up with TRBD2. The CDR3 extends over 15 amino acids. Germline CDR1 MNHEY, CDR2 SMNVEV (reference sequence). The J segment lost 2 bases and the V segment lost 5 bases, leaving 5 bases of the junction unmatched. The CDR3 loop is CASSEGLAVQETQYF. The CDR3 region has the DNA TGTGCCAGCAGTGAAGGACTAGCGGTACAAGAGACCCAGTACTTC.

This chain uses TRBV5-1 with TRBJ1-3; D is undetermined. This CDR3 has 16 residues. Per germline, CDR1 SGHRS and CDR2 YFSETQ. V gave up 1 base and J gave up 3 bases, with 14 bases separating them. This CDR3 reads CASSLYELRFGNTIYF. The CDR3 nucleotides are TGCGCCAGCAGCTTGTACGAGCTCCGGTTTGGAAACACCATATATTTT.

This chain links TRBV28 with TRBJ2-1; D perhaps matches TRBD1 (5 bases). The CDR3 has 14 residues. CDR1 is MDHEN, CDR2 SYDVKM, per germline. V lost 3 bases and J 2 bases, leaving 8 bases between the germline ends. CDR3 region: CASSLGLTYNEQFF. The CDR3 DNA reads as TGTGCCAGCAGTTTGGGGCTTACCTACAATGAGCAGTTCTTC.

The chain combines TRBV10-3 with TRBJ2-2, with D hard to call. This CDR3 contains 12 residues. Germline-derived CDR1 and CDR2 are ENHRY and SYGVKD. The V end was cut by 6 bases, the J end by 4 bases, with 6 bases between. The CDR3 loop is CAIRLSTGELFF. The DNA of the CDR3 is TGTGCCATCAGGCTTTCCACCGGGGAGCTGTTTTTT.

This chain uses TRBV5-4 with TRBJ2-7; D assignment may be TRBD1 or TRBD2 (5 bases each). V was pared by 0 bases and J by 0 bases, with 13 bases between. The CDR3 consists of 16 residues. Germline V gene data show CDR1 as SGHNT and CDR2 as YYREEE (reference sequence). The CDR3 loop is CASSLDPGPSSYEQYF. CDR3 nucleotide sequence: TGTGCCAGCAGCTTGGATCCGGGGCCTAGCTCCTACGAGCAGTACTTC.

The chain carries TRBV20-1 and TRBJ1-2, with D hard to call. The CDR3 extends over 9 amino acids. Germline V lookup: CDR1 DFQATT, CDR2 SNEGSKA (reference sequence). CDR3 residues: CNPAGGYTF. Here the CDR3 DNA reads TGCAATCCCGCGGGTGGCTACACCTTC.

The chain uses TRBV5-1 and TRBJ1-2; 8 positions agree with TRBD1. Germline-derived CDR1 and CDR2 are SGHRS and YFSETQ. The ends lost 4 bases at V and 1 base at J; junction bases unmatched: 12. There are 17 residues in the CDR3. In DNA form, the CDR3 reads TGCGCCAGCAGCCCAAGAGGACAGGGCACGATTAACTATGGCTACACCTTC. It yields the protein CASSPRGQGTINYGYTF.

This rearrangement joins TRBV9 to TRBJ2-2, with no clear D. The V gene lost 3 bases and the J gene lost 3 bases, with 6 bases spanning the gap. The germline gives CDR1 SGDLS, CDR2 YYNGEE. The CDR3 is 13 residues long. CDR3 sequence: CASSGKYTGELFF. As DNA, the CDR3 is TGTGCCAGCAGCGGAAAGTACACCGGGGAGCTGTTTTTT.

In its sample, this clone was seen a few times. V and J are TRBV24-1 and TRBJ1-1; D is ambiguous. The germline V and J ends were trimmed by 3 bases and 7 bases, with 8 bases remaining between them. The germline gives CDR1 KGHDR, CDR2 SFDVKD. The CDR3 extends over 12 amino acids. CDR3 sequence reads: CATSDGLLEAFF. CDR3 bases: TGTGCCACCAGTGATGGACTGCTTGAAGCTTTCTTT.

The chain has TRBV3-1 (or the pseudogene TRBV3-2) and TRBJ1-6, with 8 positions matching TRBD1. Germline CDR1 and CDR2: LGHDT and YNNKEL (reference sequence). The CDR3 sequence is 17 residues long. The ends lost 2 bases at V and 5 bases at J; junction bases unmatched: 8. CDR3 sequence reads: CASSQRLTGVDNSPLHF. The CDR3 DNA sequence: TGTGCCAGCAGCCAAAGATTGACAGGGGTCGATAATTCACCCCTCCACTTT.

The J gene is TRBJ1-3, the V gene TRBV29-1; D ambiguous. V was cut by 3 bases and J by 4 bases, with 7 bases left in between. The germline V gene has CDR1 SQVTM and CDR2 ANQGSEA. CDR3 size: 12 residues. The CDR3 here is CSVDPGGNTIYF. CDR3 sequence (DNA): TGCAGCGTTGACCCAGGAGGAAACACCATATATTTT.

The chain links TRBV7-2 to TRBJ1-5; D remains unclear. The germline V and J ends were trimmed by 2 bases and 5 bases, with 7 bases remaining between them. Germline CDR1 and CDR2: SGHTA and FQGNSA. This CDR3 comprises 13 residues. CDR3 in amino acids: CASSLWEDQPQHF. The CDR3 nucleotides read TGTGCCAGCAGCTTATGGGAGGATCAGCCCCAGCATTTT.

The DNA for the CDR3 is TGTGCCAGCAGCGTAGCCCAGGGGGTTGAGAATTCACCCCTCCACTTT. Its protein is CASSVAQGVENSPLHF. The chain links TRBV9 to TRBJ1-6; 7 bases line up with TRBD1. The germline CDR1 and CDR2 sequences are SGDLS and YYNGEE. V shed 0 bases and J 7 bases; nucleotides not matched to a gene: 7. The CDR3 extends over 16 amino acids.

This sequence joins TRBV2 and TRBJ2-3; D unclear. Per germline, CDR1 SNHLY and CDR2 FYNNEI. The CDR3 spans 13 residues. With 5 bases removed from V and 2 bases from J, the gap between germline ends came to 8 bases. CDR3 in DNA: TGTGCCAGCAGTCGACGATACACAGATACGCAGTATTTT. Its translation is CASSRRYTDTQYF.

Only a few counts were recorded for this clone. This specimen includes other DNA sequences encoding the same CDR3. The CDR3 reads CASSPGTSGRNEQFF. The CDR3 region has the DNA TGTGCCAGCAGTCCCGGGACTAGCGGGAGGAATGAGCAGTTCTTC. The chain joins TRBV28 to TRBJ2-1, with 15 positions matching TRBD2. Per the germline V gene, CDR1 is MDHEN and CDR2 is SYDVKM. The CDR3 contains 15 residues. The V and J ends lost 5 bases and 7 bases, in that order; junction bases with no gene match: 3.

V usage is TRBV2 and J usage is TRBJ2-7; 7 bases map to TRBD2. The CDR3 runs 12 residues. The V gene's germline CDR1 is SNHLY and CDR2 FYNNEI. With V trimmed by 6 bases and J by 3 bases, 2 bases remained unmatched. CDR3 residues: CASRTGGYEQYF. CDR3 DNA: TGTGCCAGCAGAACGGGAGGCTACGAGCAGTACTTC.

The chain couples TRBV28 to TRBJ1-2; D gene ambiguous. Germline V gene lookup returns CDR1 MDHEN and CDR2 SYDVKM. CDR3 length: 11 residues. The V and J ends lost 6 bases and 6 bases respectively, with 8 bases between them. DNA for the CDR3: TGTGCCAGCAGCACCTTAGATGGCTACACCTTC. This gives the protein CASSTLDGYTF.

This clone has only one observation. V and J are TRBV27 and TRBJ2-7; 7 bases agree with TRBD1. The V gene's germline CDR1 is MNHEY and CDR2 SMNVEV (reference sequence). The CDR3 loop spans 16 amino acids. J lost 3 bases, V lost 0 bases, and 8 bases had no gene match. The CDR3 loop reads CASSLSPGTVNYEQYF. DNA of the CDR3: TGTGCCAGCAGTTTATCGCCCGGGACAGTCAACTACGAGCAGTACTTC.

The chain carries TRBV10-3 and TRBJ2-1; 12 nucleotides agree with TRBD1. The CDR3 sequence is 20 residues long. Germline CDR1 ENHRY, CDR2 SYGVKD. J was trimmed by 0 bases and V by 8 bases; bases with no gene match: 17. CDR3 sequence (DNA): TGTGCCATCCCCCTATCGCCGGGACAGGGGGCCTTAAGCTCCTACAATGAGCAGTTCTTC. It specifies CAIPLSPGQGALSSYNEQFF.

The genes are TRBV10-3 and TRBJ2-7; D may correspond to TRBD1 or TRBD2 (5 bases each). The CDR3 sequence is 15 residues long. Per the germline V gene, CDR1 is ENHRY and CDR2 is SYGVKD. Trimming pared 5 bases from V and 0 bases from J, leaving 14 bases between. The CDR3 is CAISNLGTTSYEQYF. The CDR3 bases are TGTGCCATCAGTAACCTCGGGACCACCTCCTACGAGCAGTACTTC.

In regard to this clone: Other DNA sequences of this sample code for an identical CDR3. The chain links TRBV9 to TRBJ2-2; D not certain. Germline assignment: CDR1 SGDLS and CDR2 YYNGEE. The CDR3 extends over 12 amino acids. V lost 2 bases, J lost 4 bases, and 3 bases lay in between. The CDR3 sequence: CASSVGTGELFF. The CDR3 DNA reads TGTGCCAGCAGCGTCGGCACCGGGGAGCTGTTTTTT. The full variable domain, its missing parts supplied by reference TRBV9 and TRBJ2-2, is DSGVTQTPKHLITATGQRVTLRCSPRSGDLSVYWYQQSLDQGLQFLIQYYNGEERAKGNILERFSAQQFPDLHSELNLSSLELGDSALYFCASSVGTGELFFGEGSRLTVL.

This rearrangement joins TRBV6-5 to TRBJ1-1, with D unclear. Germline CDR1 is MNHEY and CDR2 is SVGAGI. V lost 2 bases and J 0 bases, leaving 4 bases between the germline ends. The CDR3 has 13 residues. The CDR3 spells CASSYTVNTEAFF. DNA for the CDR3: TGTGCCAGCAGTTACACAGTGAACACTGAAGCTTTCTTT.

With regard to this clone: Other DNA sequences of this sample code for an identical CDR3. The chain combines TRBV19 with TRBJ2-1; D unclear. Between the trimmed V and J ends, which lost 4 bases and 6 bases, there was a span of 4 bases. Germline assignment: CDR1 LNHDA and CDR2 SQIVND (reference sequence). This CDR3 contains 11 residues. Here the CDR3 reads CASSRSNEQFF. In DNA form, the CDR3 reads TGTGCCAGTAGTAGGAGCAATGAGCAGTTCTTC.

The rearrangement joins TRBV12-5 to TRBJ2-1, with 9 bases aligning to TRBD2. V lost 1 base and J lost 4; bases outside the gene matches: 8. This CDR3 has 17 amino acids. CDR1 and CDR2 (germline): LGHNT, FRNRAP. Written as DNA, the CDR3 is TGTGCTAGTGGTTTGGCCCCAACTAGCGGGTCTTACAATGAGCAGTTCTTC. This gives the protein CASGLAPTSGSYNEQFF.

The J gene is TRBJ2-5, the V gene TRBV30, with TRBD2 as a possible D gene (7 bases). Germline V CDR1 and CDR2: GTSNPN, SVGIG (reference sequence). The CDR3 has 16 residues. The ends were cut back, 0 bases at V and 1 base at J, with 15 bases in the middle. DNA for the CDR3: TGTGCCTGGAGTGTTCTCGCGGGGGCACCCCAAGAGACCCAGTACTTC. Protein sequence: CAWSVLAGAPQETQYF.